The present entry profiles one T cell receptor beta chain with its context. This may stem from a read error, because a much larger clone lies one nucleotide away. This CDR3 region has 12 residues. Losses at the gene ends were 2 bases for V and 6 bases for J; bases not matched to a gene: 2. From germline, CDR1 is SGHKS and CDR2 YYEKEE (reference sequence). Using a J-beta primer mix together with a sample-barcoded 5' primer, a second PCR was run for roughly 7 to 11 cycles. Every single cDNA molecule received a tag from a template-switch adaptor with 12 random nucleotides. Each sample provided no less than 2.5 million CDR3-containing paired-end reads. In TCRdb, the 5' RACE reads were re-called with MiXCR into one record per CDR3 protein. The table lists about 1.6 million distinct CDR3 sequences, around 36% of them singletons. This record comes from a study of blood T cells in healthy people across ages.

The source of this sequence is a young woman in good health. This chain connects TRBV5-5 to TRBJ2-7; 7 nucleotides line up with TRBD1. Sequenced: blood. CDR3 residues: CASSLRQGEQYF. The DNA of the CDR3 is TGTGCCAGCAGCTTAAGACAGGGCGAGCAGTACTTC. Full variable domain (rest looked up from reference TRBV5-5 and TRBJ2-7): DAGVTQSPTHLIKTRGQQVTLRCSPISGHKSVSWYQQVLGQGPQFIFQYYEKEERGRGNFPDRFSARQFPNYSSELNVNALLLGDSALYLCASSLRQGEQYFGPGTRLTVT.